This note documents a single T cell receptor beta chain sequence. Its matching antigen is unknown. The sample is drawn from a study of STAT5B mutations in CD4+ large granular lymphocyte leukemia. Findings and limits, study-wide: Main leukemic clonotypes were patient-specific, but roughly 26% appeared at low frequency elsewhere. Without putative leukemic clones, patient CD4-sorted repertoires remained more clonal than healthy CD4+ repertoires.

Measured with immunoSEQ multiplex PCR; TCRdb has only the in-frame clones, and not every one. The sample yields about 29,000 clones, approximately 80% seen once. Buffy coats from healthy blood donors served as controls. This CDR3 has 12 amino acids. Germline V CDR1 and CDR2: SGHTS, YDEGEE. V was clipped by 5 bases and J by 3 bases, with 9 bases between them. Sequences were obtained from CD4+ T cells from blood buffy coats. V is TRBV5-8 and J is TRBJ2-7; D not resolved. This sequence originates from a human donor in good health. The CDR3 region has the DNA TGTGCCAGCAGGCTCAACAGCTACGAGCAGTACTTC. Its translation is CASRLNSYEQYF.